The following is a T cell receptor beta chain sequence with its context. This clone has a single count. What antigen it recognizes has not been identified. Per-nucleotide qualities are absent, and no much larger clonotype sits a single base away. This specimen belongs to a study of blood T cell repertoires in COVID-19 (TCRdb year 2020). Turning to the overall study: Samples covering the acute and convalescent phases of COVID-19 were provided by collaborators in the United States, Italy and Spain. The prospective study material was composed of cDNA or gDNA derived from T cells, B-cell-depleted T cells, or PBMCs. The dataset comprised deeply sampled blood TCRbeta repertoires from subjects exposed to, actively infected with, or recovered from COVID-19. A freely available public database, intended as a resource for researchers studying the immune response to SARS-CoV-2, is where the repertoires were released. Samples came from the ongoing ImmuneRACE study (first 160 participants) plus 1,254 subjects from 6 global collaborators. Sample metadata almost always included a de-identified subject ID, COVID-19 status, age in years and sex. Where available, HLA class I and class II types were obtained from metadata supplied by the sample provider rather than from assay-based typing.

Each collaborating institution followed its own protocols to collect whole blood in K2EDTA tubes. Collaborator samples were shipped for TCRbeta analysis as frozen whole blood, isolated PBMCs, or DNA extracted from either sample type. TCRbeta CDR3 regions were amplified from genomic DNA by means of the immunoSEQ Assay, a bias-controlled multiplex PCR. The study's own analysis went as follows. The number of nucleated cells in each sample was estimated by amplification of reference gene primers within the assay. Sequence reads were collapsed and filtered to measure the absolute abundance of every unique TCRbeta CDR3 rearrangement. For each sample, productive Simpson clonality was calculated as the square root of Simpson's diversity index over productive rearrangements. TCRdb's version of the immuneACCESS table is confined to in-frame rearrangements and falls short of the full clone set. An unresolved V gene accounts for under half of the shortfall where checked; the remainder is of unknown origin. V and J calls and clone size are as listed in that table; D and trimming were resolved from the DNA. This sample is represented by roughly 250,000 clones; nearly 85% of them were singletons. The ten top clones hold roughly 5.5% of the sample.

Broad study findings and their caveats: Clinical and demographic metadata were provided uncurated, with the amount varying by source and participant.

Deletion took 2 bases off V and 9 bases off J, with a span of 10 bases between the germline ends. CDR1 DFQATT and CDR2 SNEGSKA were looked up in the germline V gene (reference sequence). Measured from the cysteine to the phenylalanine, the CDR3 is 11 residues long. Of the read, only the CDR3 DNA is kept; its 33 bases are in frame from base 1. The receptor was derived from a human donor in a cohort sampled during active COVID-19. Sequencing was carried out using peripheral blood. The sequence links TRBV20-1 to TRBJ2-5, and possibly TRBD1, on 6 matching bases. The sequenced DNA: TGCAGTGCTAGATCTCCAGGGGCCCAGTACTTC. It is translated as CSARSPGAQYF.